Shown below are 14 T cell receptor beta chains from a single sample sequenced in a study of blood T cell repertoires in COVID-19. Here immunoSEQ multiplex PCR was the method, and the copy in TCRdb shows in-frame clones only, minus some. Of under 250,000 clones detected, more than 65% appear once; the ten largest clones hold about 10%. The source material was peripheral blood. These receptors were taken from a man in his fifties with active or convalescent COVID-19.

Turning to this clone: The junction shows a germline mismatch at one end, possibly a read error. The rearrangement links TRBV18 to TRBJ2-4; 7 bases match TRBD1. Germline V gives CDR1 KGHSH, CDR2 LQKENI. CDR3 length: 16 amino acids. For the CDR3, the DNA is TGTGCCAGCTCTCCACCAACCGGGACAGAACGGGACATTCAGTACTTC. This codes for CASSPPTGTERDIQYF.

The chain recombines TRBV19 with TRBJ1-1; weak D call: TRBD1 (6 bases). CDR3 length equals 14 residues. Germline assignment: CDR1 LNHDA and CDR2 SQIVND (reference sequence). V lost 4 bases and J 1 base, leaving 10 bases between the germline ends. The chain's CDR3 is CASSTQGSNTEAFF. The DNA of the CDR3 is TGTGCCAGTAGTACACAGGGATCGAACACTGAAGCTTTCTTT.

This chain links TRBV28 with TRBJ1-5, with no clear D. This CDR3 contains 17 residues. Germline values: CDR1 MDHEN, CDR2 SYDVKM. Between the trimmed V and J ends, which lost 6 bases and 0 bases, there was a span of 18 bases. CDR3 sequence: CASSPFDSYSSNQPQHF. The CDR3 DNA follows: TGTGCCAGCAGCCCTTTTGACTCGTACTCTAGCAATCAGCCCCAGCATTTT.

This clone turned up a few times. The chain uses TRBV12-3 or TRBV12-4 and TRBJ2-2; no clear D. Trimming removed 6 bases at V and 8 bases at J, with 4 bases between. This CDR3 contains 10 residues. The CDR3 sequence is CASSTGELFF. The CDR3 bases are TGTGCCAGCAGCACAGGGGAGCTGTTTTTT.

The CDR3 loop reads CASSLVSGYSEQYF. The CDR3 coding sequence is TGTGCCAGCAGCTTAGTGTCAGGGTATAGCGAGCAGTACTTC. The chain carries TRBV7-2 and TRBJ2-7; TRBD1 might be the D (5 bases). CDR3 length equals 14 residues. Trimming removed 1 base at V and 6 bases at J, with 13 bases between. Germline CDR1 reads SGHTA; CDR2 reads FQGNSA. The whole variable domain, filled in from reference TRBV7-2 and TRBJ2-7, reads GAGVSQSPSNKVTEKGKDVELRCDPISGHTALYWYRQSLGQGLEFLIYFQGNSAPDKSGLPSDRFSAERTGGSVSTLTIQRTQQEDSAVYLCASSLVSGYSEQYFGPGTRLTVT.

The V and J genes are TRBV15 and TRBJ2-5; no firm D call. Germline V gene sequence: CDR1 LNHNV, CDR2 YYDKDF (reference sequence). This CDR3 spans 14 amino acids. With 0 bases removed from V and 1 base from J, the gap between germline ends came to 6 bases. CDR3 in DNA: TGTGCCACCAGCAGAGATAGATCCCAAGAGACCCAGTACTTC. Amino acid sequence: CATSRDRSQETQYF.

The chain links TRBV6-2 or TRBV6-3 to TRBJ2-7; no clear D gene. V lost 4 bases to trimming and J lost 0 bases, with 4 bases between them. The CDR3 totals 12 residues. CDR1 MNHEY and CDR2 SVGEGT come from the germline V gene. The CDR3 sequence: CASSSSSYEQYF. CDR3 DNA: TGTGCCAGCAGTTCCAGCTCCTACGAGCAGTACTTC.

In this sample, this clone turned up once. This chain uses TRBV6-1 with TRBJ1-2, with no clear D. The V and J ends lost 2 bases and 6 bases respectively, with 13 bases between them. Germline V gives CDR1 MNHNS, CDR2 SASEGT. There are 14 residues in the CDR3. CDR3 DNA: TGTGCCAGCAGTGAAACCGGGATAAGGCATGGCTACACCTTC. It specifies CASSETGIRHGYTF.

V gene TRBV5-1 combines with J gene TRBJ2-7, with TRBD2 as a possible D gene (5 bases). This CDR3 has 15 amino acids. CDR1 SGHRS and CDR2 YFSETQ come from the germline V gene. V was pared by 0 bases and J by 4 bases, with 14 bases between. The CDR3 is CASSLEAGLGYEQYV. DNA for the CDR3: TGCGCCAGCAGCTTGGAGGCGGGTTTGGGGTACGAGCAGTACGTC.

The table lists this clone with a count of one. The chain links TRBV27 to TRBJ2-6; D is undetermined. The CDR3 consists of 13 residues. Germline V gives CDR1 MNHEY, CDR2 SMNVEV (reference sequence). V lost 6 bases, J lost 0 bases, and 3 bases lay in between. CDR3 sequence: CASRLSGANVLTF. Written as DNA, the CDR3 is TGTGCCAGCAGACTCTCTGGGGCCAACGTCCTGACTTTC.

CDR3 sequence: CASKEGAGTGELFF. CDR3 bases: TGTGCCAGCAAGGAGGGGGCAGGCACCGGGGAGCTGTTTTTT. The chain links TRBV2 to TRBJ2-2, with D perhaps matching TRBD1 (7 bases). The CDR3 is 14 amino acids. Germline CDR1 is SNHLY and CDR2 is FYNNEI. With 7 bases removed from V and 4 bases from J, the gap between germline ends came to 13 bases.

CDR3 sequence (DNA): TGCGCCAGCAGCCAGCAGGGGTCCCCTAGCACAGATACGCAGTATTTT. It yields the protein CASSQQGSPSTDTQYF. The chain couples TRBV4-3 to TRBJ2-3, with a weak D call TRBD1 (6 bases). Germline CDR1 is LGHNA and CDR2 is YSLEER. V gave up 3 bases and J gave up 0 bases, with 13 bases separating them. This CDR3 region has 16 residues.

This clone was counted between two and nine times. The J gene is TRBJ2-1, the V gene TRBV7-9; a possible D gene is TRBD1 (6 bases). There are 12 residues in the CDR3. Trimming cost V 3 bases and J 10 bases, with 10 bases left between them. Germline loops: CDR1 SEHNR, CDR2 FQNEAQ (reference sequence). For the CDR3, the DNA is TGTGCCAGCAGCTTGGGGACATCCGAGCAGTTCTTC. It encodes CASSLGTSEQFF.

The J gene is TRBJ1-2, the V gene TRBV29-1; D might be TRBD1 (6 bases). The CDR3 totals 12 residues. Between the trimmed V and J ends, which lost 3 bases and 4 bases, there was a span of 9 bases. CDR1 and CDR2 (germline): SQVTM, ANQGSEA. CDR3 coding DNA: TGCAGCGTTGACAGGGGCGGCTATGGCTACACCTTC. It translates to CSVDRGGYGYTF.